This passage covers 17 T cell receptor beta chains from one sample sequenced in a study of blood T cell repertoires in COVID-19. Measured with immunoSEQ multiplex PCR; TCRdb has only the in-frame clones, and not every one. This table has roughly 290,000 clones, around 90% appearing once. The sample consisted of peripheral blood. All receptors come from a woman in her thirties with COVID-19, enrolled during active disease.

CDR3 in amino acids: CASSVEAGRSYNEQFF. DNA of the CDR3: TGTGCCAGCAGCGTAGAGGCGGGACGGTCCTACAATGAGCAGTTCTTC. The genes are TRBV9 and TRBJ2-1; weak D call: TRBD2 (6 bases). The CDR3 is 16 amino acids. The germline V gene has CDR1 SGDLS and CDR2 YYNGEE. Trimming took 0 bases from V and 1 from J, leaving 11 bases between them.

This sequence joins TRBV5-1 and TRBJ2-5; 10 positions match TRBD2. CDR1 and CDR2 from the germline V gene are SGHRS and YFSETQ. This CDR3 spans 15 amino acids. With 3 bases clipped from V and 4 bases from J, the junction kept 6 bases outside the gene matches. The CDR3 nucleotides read TGCGCCAGCAGCTCGGGACTAGCGATGGGAGAGACCCAGTACTTC. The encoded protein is CASSSGLAMGETQYF.

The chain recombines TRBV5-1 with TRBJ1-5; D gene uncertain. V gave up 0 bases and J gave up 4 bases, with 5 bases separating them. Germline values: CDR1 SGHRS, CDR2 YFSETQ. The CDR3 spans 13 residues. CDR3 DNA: TGCGCCAGCAGCTTGGCCGGGAATCAGCCCCAGCATTTT. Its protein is CASSLAGNQPQHF.

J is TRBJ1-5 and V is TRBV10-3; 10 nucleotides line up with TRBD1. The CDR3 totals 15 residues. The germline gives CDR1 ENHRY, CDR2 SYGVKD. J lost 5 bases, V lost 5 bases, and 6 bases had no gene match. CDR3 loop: CAISSRTGGDQPQHF. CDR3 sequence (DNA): TGTGCCATCAGTTCCAGGACAGGGGGGGATCAGCCCCAGCATTTT.

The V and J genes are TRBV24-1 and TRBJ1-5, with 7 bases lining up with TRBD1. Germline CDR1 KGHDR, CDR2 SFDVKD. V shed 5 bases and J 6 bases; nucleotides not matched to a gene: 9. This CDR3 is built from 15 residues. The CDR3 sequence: CATSGPGGFGQPQHF. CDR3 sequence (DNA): TGTGCCACCAGTGGTCCAGGGGGGTTCGGTCAGCCCCAGCATTTT.

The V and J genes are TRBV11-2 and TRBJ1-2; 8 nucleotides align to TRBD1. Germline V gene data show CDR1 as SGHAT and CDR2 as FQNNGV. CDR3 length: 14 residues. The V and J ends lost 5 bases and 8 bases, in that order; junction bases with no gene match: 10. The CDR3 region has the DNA TGTGCCAGCAGCCCAAGCCAGGGGGCCGGAGGCTACACCTTC. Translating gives CASSPSQGAGGYTF.

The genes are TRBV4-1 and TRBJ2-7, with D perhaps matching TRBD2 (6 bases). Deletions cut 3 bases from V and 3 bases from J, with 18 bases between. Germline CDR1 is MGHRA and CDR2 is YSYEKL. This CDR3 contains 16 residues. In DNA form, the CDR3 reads TGCGCCAGCAGCCATCCTAGGGGAGGAGGGGACTACGAGCAGTACTTC. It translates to CASSHPRGGGDYEQYF.

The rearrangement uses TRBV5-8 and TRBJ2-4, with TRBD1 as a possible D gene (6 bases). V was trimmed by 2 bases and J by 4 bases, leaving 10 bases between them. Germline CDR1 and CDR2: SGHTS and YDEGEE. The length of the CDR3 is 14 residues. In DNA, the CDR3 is TGTGCCAGCAGCTTTACAGGGACAAAAAACATTCAGTACTTC. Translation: CASSFTGTKNIQYF.

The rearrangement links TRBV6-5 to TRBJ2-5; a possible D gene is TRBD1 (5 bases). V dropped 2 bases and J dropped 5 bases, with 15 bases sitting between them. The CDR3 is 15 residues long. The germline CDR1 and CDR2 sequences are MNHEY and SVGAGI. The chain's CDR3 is CASSYVARGWETQYF. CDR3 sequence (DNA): TGTGCCAGCAGTTACGTGGCTAGGGGATGGGAGACCCAGTACTTC.

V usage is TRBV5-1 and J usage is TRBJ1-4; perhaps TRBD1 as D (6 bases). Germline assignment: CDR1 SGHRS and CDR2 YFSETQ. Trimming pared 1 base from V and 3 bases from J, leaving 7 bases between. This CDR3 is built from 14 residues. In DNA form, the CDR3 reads TGCGCCAGCAGCTTGACAGGGCCTAATGAAAAACTGTTTTTT. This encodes CASSLTGPNEKLFF.

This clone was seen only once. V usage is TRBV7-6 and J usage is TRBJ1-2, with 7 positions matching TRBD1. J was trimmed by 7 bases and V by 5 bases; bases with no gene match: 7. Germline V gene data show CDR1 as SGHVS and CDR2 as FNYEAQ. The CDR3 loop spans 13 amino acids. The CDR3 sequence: CASSLDRVSGYTF. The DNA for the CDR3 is TGTGCCAGCAGCCTCGACAGGGTTTCTGGCTACACCTTC.

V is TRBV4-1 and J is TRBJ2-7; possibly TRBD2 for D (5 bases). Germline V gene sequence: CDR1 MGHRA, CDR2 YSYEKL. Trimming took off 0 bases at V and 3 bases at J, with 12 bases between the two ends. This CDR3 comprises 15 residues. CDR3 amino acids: CASSQESYGDYEQYF. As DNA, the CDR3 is TGCGCCAGCAGCCAAGAAAGTTACGGGGACTACGAGCAGTACTTC.

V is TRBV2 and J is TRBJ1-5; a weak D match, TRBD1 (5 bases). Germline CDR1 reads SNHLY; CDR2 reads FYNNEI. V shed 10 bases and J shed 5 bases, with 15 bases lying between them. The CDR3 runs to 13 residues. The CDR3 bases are TGTGCCACTGGGGGGACGGGAGATCAGCCCCAGCATTTT. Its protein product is CATGGTGDQPQHF.

CDR3 amino acids: CASSPWDRAGYGYTF. For the CDR3, the DNA is TGTGCCAGCAGCCCTTGGGACAGGGCGGGCTATGGCTACACCTTC. V gene TRBV16 combines with J gene TRBJ1-2, with 9 bases fitting TRBD1. The trim removed 4 bases at V and 4 bases at J, leaving 7 bases unmatched. CDR1 is KGHSY, CDR2 FQNENV, per germline. This CDR3 contains 15 residues.

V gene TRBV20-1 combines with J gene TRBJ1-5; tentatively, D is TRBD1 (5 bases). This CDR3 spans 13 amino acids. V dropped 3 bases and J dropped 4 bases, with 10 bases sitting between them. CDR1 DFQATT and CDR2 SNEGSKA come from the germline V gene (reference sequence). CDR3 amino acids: CSASWGVNQPQHF. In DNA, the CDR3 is TGCAGTGCTAGTTGGGGGGTTAATCAGCCCCAGCATTTT.

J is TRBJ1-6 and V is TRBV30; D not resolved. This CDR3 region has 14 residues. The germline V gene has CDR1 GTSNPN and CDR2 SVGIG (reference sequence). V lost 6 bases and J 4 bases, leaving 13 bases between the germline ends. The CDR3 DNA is TGTGCCTGTCAGGCTCTACAATATAATTCACCCCTCCACTTT. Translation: CACQALQYNSPLHF.

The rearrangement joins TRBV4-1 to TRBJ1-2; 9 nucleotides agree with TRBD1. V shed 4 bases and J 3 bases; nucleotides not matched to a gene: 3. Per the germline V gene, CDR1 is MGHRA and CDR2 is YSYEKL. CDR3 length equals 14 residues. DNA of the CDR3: TGCGCCAGCAGCCCCTGGACAGGGGACTATGGCTACACCTTC. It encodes CASSPWTGDYGYTF.